This T cell receptor beta chain was sequenced during a study of tumor-infiltrating lymphocytes in localized non-small cell lung cancer. Study outcomes and limitations: Immunotypes IM1 and IM2 had similar TCR-derived T-cell fractions. Higher tumor T cell infiltration than in uninvolved lung was supported by TCRbeta sequencing. Each assay used a separate piece of the same tissue. Available tissue quantity limited TCR sequencing to a patient subset.

The CDR3 contains 14 residues. Trimming cost V 6 bases and J 2 bases; bases outside gene matches: 6. CDR1 and CDR2 from the germline V gene are LNHDA and SQIVND (reference sequence). TCRdb keeps only in-frame clones here, not all; method: immunoSEQ multiplex PCR. The table records about 9,200 clones, around 82% of them present only once. Of note for this clone: Its antigen is undetermined.

Sequences were obtained from uninvolved lung tissue not adjacent to the tumor. The rearrangement links TRBV19 to TRBJ2-7; 8 nucleotides match TRBD1. The origin of this receptor is a human donor with non-small cell lung cancer. The CDR3 protein is CASRKGQGTYEQYF. CDR3 bases: TGTGCCAGTAGGAAAGGACAGGGAACCTACGAGCAGTACTTC. Looking up the rest from reference TRBV19 and TRBJ2-7 gives the full variable domain: DGGITQSPKYLFRKEGQNVTLSCEQNLNHDAMYWYRQDPGQGLRLIYYSQIVNDFQKGDIAEGYSVSREKKESFPLTVTSAQKNPTAFYLCASRKGQGTYEQYFGPGTRLTVT.